This T cell receptor (beta chain) comes out of a study of OX40 agonist ivuxolimab in advanced cancers. Study background: An agonistic anti-OX40 (CD134) antibody, ivuxolimab, was used to treat the patients. Hepatocellular carcinoma, melanoma, renal cell or head and neck cancer was diagnosed in the dose-escalation patients.

The CDR3 runs 16 residues. The V gene's germline CDR1 is SGHTA and CDR2 FQGNSA. With 2 bases removed from V and 1 base from J, the gap between germline ends came to 12 bases. With autoimmune disease history or systemic immunosuppression, patients were excluded. Clones were read by immunoSEQ multiplex PCR, and TCRdb kept only the in-frame ones, dropping some. The table lists some 60,000 clones, around 90% of them singletons. This chain uses TRBV7-2 with TRBJ1-5; D might be TRBD1 (6 bases). The receptor comes from an adult with an advanced solid tumor such as melanoma, head and neck, liver or kidney cancer. The sequencing here drew on CD4+ or CD8+ T cells sorted from blood, taken in a trial of the OX40 agonist ivuxolimab. Here the CDR3 DNA reads TGTGCCAGCAGCTTAAGGCAGGGGAGGAGCAATCAGCCCCAGCATTTT. This sequence encodes CASSLRQGRSNQPQHF.